A single sample is the source of the 13 T cell receptor beta chains below, sequenced in a study of blood T cell repertoires in COVID-19 (dated by TCRdb to 2020 to 2021). Receptor libraries were prepared by the immunoSEQ multiplex PCR assay. TCRdb retrieved this table from immuneACCESS and kept in-frame rearrangements only. Not all clones are present; in checked studies, unresolved V genes account for under half, and no reason is known for the remainder. The sample includes about 100,000 clones, with approximately 80% observed a single time. Together, the top ten hold more than 4% of the sample. Sequences were obtained from peripheral blood. Receptor source: an older man with acute or convalescent COVID-19.

The gene calls are TRBV19 and TRBJ2-3; 9 bases are shared with TRBD1. Germline CDR1 LNHDA, CDR2 SQIVND (reference sequence). The CDR3 has 17 amino acids. V shed 2 bases and J 4 bases; nucleotides not matched to a gene: 10. CDR3 DNA: TGTGCCAGTAGTATACAGGGGATCGGGACAGGGTCAGATACGCAGTATTTT. Encoded protein: CASSIQGIGTGSDTQYF.

This chain uses TRBV6-2 or TRBV6-3 with TRBJ2-7; 10 bases fit TRBD2. V gave up 6 bases and J gave up 0 bases; unmatched junction bases: 5. Germline V gene data show CDR1 as MNHEY and CDR2 as SVGEGT. There are 15 residues in the CDR3. CDR3 sequence (DNA): TGTGCCAGCAGCAAAGCGGGAGGGGGCTCCTACGAGCAGTACTTC. Amino acids: CASSKAGGGSYEQYF.

This clone was seen a single time. The V gene is TRBV5-1, the J gene TRBJ2-7, with 7 bases lining up with TRBD1. The CDR3 contains 14 residues. In germline, CDR1 is SGHRS, CDR2 YFSETQ. The V gene end was trimmed by 0 bases and the J gene end by 5 bases; junction bases not matched to a gene: 5. Here the CDR3 reads CASSLETGFDEQYF. The CDR3 coding sequence is TGCGCCAGCAGCTTGGAGACAGGGTTCGACGAGCAGTACTTC.

This chain links TRBV12-3 or TRBV12-4 with TRBJ2-1; TRBD1 is a possible D gene (6 bases). The CDR3 is 13 amino acids. V lost 7 bases and J 7 bases, leaving 14 bases between the germline ends. The DNA of the CDR3 is TGTGCCAGCACTCTTTTTCAGGGGAATGAGCAGTTCTTC. Translation gives CASTLFQGNEQFF.

V and J are TRBV25-1 and TRBJ1-4, with TRBD1 as a possible D gene (6 bases). Trimming stripped 4 bases from V and 2 bases from J, with 11 bases between. In germline, CDR1 is MGHDK, CDR2 SYGVNS. The CDR3 spans 15 residues. The CDR3 loop reads CASSVGGATNEKLFF. The CDR3 nucleotides are TGTGCCAGCAGTGTAGGGGGGGCGACTAATGAAAAACTGTTTTTT.

This clone was counted ten times or more. This chain uses TRBV5-1 with TRBJ2-7, with D perhaps matching TRBD1 (6 bases). V was trimmed by 4 bases and J by 2 bases, leaving 16 bases between them. The CDR3 is 15 residues long. CDR1 SGHRS and CDR2 YFSETQ come from the germline V gene. The CDR3 spells CASSQSDRTTYEQYF. CDR3 coding DNA: TGCGCCAGCAGCCAGTCGGACAGAACCACCTACGAGCAGTACTTC. The full variable domain, with the rest looked up from reference TRBV5-1 and TRBJ2-7, is KAGVTQTPRYLIKTRGQQVTLSCSPISGHRSVSWYQQTPGQGLQFLFEYFSETQRNKGNFPGRFSGRQFSNSRSEMNVSTLELGDSALYLCASSQSDRTTYEQYFGPGTRLTVT.

CDR3 DNA: TGTGCCAGCAGCTTAGCGCGGGGAGTGAACTATGGCTACACCTTC. It translates to CASSLARGVNYGYTF. This rearrangement joins TRBV7-9 to TRBJ1-2; no firm D call. Germline loops: CDR1 SEHNR, CDR2 FQNEAQ (reference sequence). The CDR3 length is 15 residues. Between the trimmed V and J ends, which lost 0 bases and 2 bases, there was a span of 10 bases. The variable domain in full, with the rest retrieved from reference TRBV7-9 and TRBJ1-2, is DTGVSQNPRHKITKRGQNVTFRCDPISEHNRLYWYRQTLGQGPEFLTYFQNEAQLEKSRLLSDRFSAERPKGSFSTLEIQRTEQGDSAMYLCASSLARGVNYGYTFGSGTRLTVV.

V is TRBV6-6 and J is TRBJ1-2, with D possibly TRBD1 on 6 matching bases. CDR1 MNHNY and CDR2 SVGAGI come from the germline V gene (reference sequence). The CDR3 sequence is 13 residues long. The germline V and J ends were trimmed by 10 bases and 6 bases, with 18 bases remaining between them. CDR3 nucleotides: TGTGCCACCCATTCGACAGGCCTCCATGGCTACACCTTC. Protein product: CATHSTGLHGYTF.

Concerning this clone itself: A much larger clone differs by one base, so this may be a read error. Other DNA sequences in the same sample also yield this CDR3. The chain carries TRBV7-2 and TRBJ2-2; D possibly corresponds to TRBD2 (6 bases). This CDR3 contains 16 residues. CDR1 and CDR2 (germline): SGHTA, FQGNSA. CDR3 loop: CASSLGAMGGTGELFF. The CDR3 bases are TGTGCCAGCAGCTTAGGGGCAATGGGGGGAACCGGGGAGCTATTTTTT.

The chain is built from TRBV6-5 and TRBJ2-3; no clear D gene. CDR3 size: 11 residues. V lost 8 bases, J lost 0 bases, and 3 bases lay in between. Germline V gives CDR1 MNHEY, CDR2 SVGAGI. Here the CDR3 reads CASESTDTQYF. CDR3 bases: TGTGCCAGCGAGAGCACAGATACGCAGTATTTT.

This clone was found a few times. The rearrangement uses TRBV9 and TRBJ1-5, with no clear D. This CDR3 has 13 residues. The V gene's germline CDR1 is SGDLS and CDR2 YYNGEE. V was trimmed by 3 bases and J by 7 bases, leaving 11 bases between them. CDR3 residues: CASSESPGQPQHF. CDR3 DNA: TGTGCCAGCAGCGAGTCCCCGGGACAGCCCCAGCATTTT.

The genes are TRBV6-5 and TRBJ2-2; 10 nucleotides match TRBD1. Germline V gene sequence: CDR1 MNHEY, CDR2 SVGAGI. Germline trimming cut 2 bases from V and 6 bases from J; bases unmatched to any gene: 6. This CDR3 is 16 amino acids long. CDR3 in DNA: TGTGCCAGCAGTTACCGGGGGGGGACAGGGGCCGGGGAGCTGTTTTTT. It is translated as CASSYRGGTGAGELFF.

The gene calls are TRBV12-5 and TRBJ2-5, with 10 bases that match TRBD1. The V segment lost 5 bases and the J segment 7 bases; nucleotides outside the gene matches: 7. Germline CDR1 LGHNT, CDR2 FRNRAP. This CDR3 spans 14 amino acids. The CDR3 coding sequence is TGTGCTAGTGGTCCGGGACAGGGGCATGGGACCCAGTACTTC. Its translation: CASGPGQGHGTQYF. The full variable domain, completed using reference TRBV12-5 and TRBJ2-5, is DARVTQTPRHKVTEMGQEVTMRCQPILGHNTVFWYRQTMMQGLELLAYFRNRAPLDDSGMPKDRFSAEMPDATLATLKIQPSEPRDSAVYFCASGPGQGHGTQYFGPGTRLLVL.